This is a list of T cell receptor beta chains from one sample in a study of shared clonotypes between healthy human individuals. The method was immunoSEQ multiplex PCR; TCRdb's version includes in-frame clones alone and lacks a portion of them. The sample yields some 2,000,000 clones, 85% to 95% seen once. Sequenced input: naive CD4+ T cells sorted from blood. These receptors were obtained from a man between 18 and 35 years old in good health. Each CDR3 is given with its conserved first and last residue. The D gene is left open where the match is weak. A clone size is listed for some rows: how often the clone was seen (once, few, many), or a class if it is expanded.

TRBD1	-	TRBJ1-2	TRBV18	CASSQGQGWYGYTF	TGTGCCAGCTCTCAAGGACAGGGATGGTATGGCTACACCTTC
-	-	TRBJ2-7	TRBV6-1	CASPKTGYSYEQYF	TGTGCCAGTCCTAAAACAGGATATTCCTACGAGCAGTACTTC
-	once	TRBJ2-7	TRBV10-3	CATTGLQGTGIFEQYF	TGTGCCACCACGGGGCTACAGGGGACTGGAATCTTCGAGCAGTACTTC
TRBD1	-	TRBJ2-7	TRBV5-1	CASSPSGGGHYEQYF	TGCGCCAGCAGCCCTTCAGGGGGCGGTCACTACGAGCAGTACTTC
-	-	TRBJ1-1	TRBV12-5	CASGLGTIPEAFF	TGTGCTAGTGGACTCGGGACCATCCCTGAAGCTTTCTTT
TRBD1	once	TRBJ1-6	TRBV11-2	CASSKDLGQGVSPLHF	TGTGCCAGCAGCAAGGACCTCGGACAGGGGGTTTCACCCCTCCACTTT
-	-	TRBJ1-5	TRBV6-5	CASSRGGFDQPQHF	TGTGCCAGCAGTCGAGGGGGGTTTGATCAGCCCCAGCATTTT
-	-	TRBJ1-5	TRBV28	CASLSGGQINQPQHF	TGTGCCAGCCTCTCCGGGGGGCAGATCAATCAGCCCCAGCATTTT
TRBD2	-	TRBJ2-3	TRBV7-8	CASSLAREGQGDTQYF	TGTGCCAGCAGCTTAGCGCGGGAGGGCCAGGGAGATACGCAGTATTTT
-	-	TRBJ1-3	TRBV7-9	CASSLDQGASGNTIYF	TGTGCCAGCAGCTTAGATCAGGGAGCCTCTGGAAACACCATATATTTT
-	-	TRBJ1-5	TRBV7-9	CASSYRDRVGNQPQHF	TGTGCCAGCAGCTACCGGGACCGAGTCGGCAATCAGCCCCAGCATTTT
-	-	TRBJ1-2	TRBV6-5	CASSYLGGDGYTF	TGTGCCAGCAGTTACCTGGGGGGCGATGGCTACACCTTC
-	-	TRBJ2-7	TRBV18	CASSPARVEQYF	TGTGCCAGCTCACCTGCAAGGGTTGAGCAGTACTTC
TRBD2	-	TRBJ2-7	TRBV5-1	CASSFDPGTSGRVSYEQYF	TGCGCCAGCAGCTTTGATCCCGGGACTAGCGGGAGGGTATCCTACGAGCAGTACTTC
-	-	TRBJ1-1	TRBV10-2	CASSEAGSAFF	TGCGCCAGCAGTGAGGCCGGGTCGGCTTTCTTT
-	-	TRBJ2-7	TRBV25-1	CASTGGQGVTHEQYF	TGTGCCAGCACCGGAGGGCAGGGAGTCACCCACGAGCAGTACTTC
TRBD2	-	TRBJ2-5	TRBV11-2	CASSLGLWTSPQETQYF	TGTGCCAGCAGCTTAGGGCTCTGGACTAGCCCCCAAGAGACCCAGTACTTC
TRBD2	once	TRBJ2-2	TRBV7-2	CASSSSGGGTGELFF	TGTGCCAGCAGCTCTAGCGGCGGAGGCACCGGGGAGCTGTTTTTT